Shown below are 23 T cell receptor beta chains from a single sample sequenced in a study of blood T cells in healthy people across ages. Sample-barcoded 5' priming and a J-beta primer mix drove a second PCR of roughly 6 to 12 cycles. Each CDR3 protein is one row after TCRdb ran MiXCR on the 5' RACE reads. The data contain some 1,000,000 distinct CDR3 sequences, 20% to 25% of them singletons. The data also belong to a second study, concerning T cells of mothers and their children.

Sequenced material: blood. The source is a girl aged 2-10 years in good health.

J is TRBJ2-3 and V is TRBV2; tentatively, D is TRBD2 (6 bases). The CDR3 is 14 amino acids. Germline CDR1 reads SNHLY; CDR2 reads FYNNEI. Trimming shortened V by 2 bases and J by 2 bases, and 8 bases separated the two germline ends. Here the CDR3 DNA reads TGTGCCAGCAGTGAATCGGGACTCACAGATACGCAGTATTTT. Its translation: CASSESGLTDTQYF.

The chain carries TRBV29-1 and TRBJ2-1; D is perhaps TRBD1 or TRBD2 (5 bases each). The CDR3 has 13 residues. Germline CDR1 is SQVTM and CDR2 is ANQGSEA. Trimming left V 4 bases short and J 8 bases short, with 15 bases between. CDR3 DNA: TGCAGCGTTGTAGTGGGGGAGATCTATGAGCAGTTCTTC. Protein product: CSVVVGEIYEQFF.

This clonotype appeared a few times. J is TRBJ1-2 and V is TRBV29-1; D unresolved. The CDR3 runs to 11 residues. Trimming stripped 7 bases from V and 4 bases from J, with 10 bases between. Germline values: CDR1 SQVTM, CDR2 ANQGSEA. The CDR3 nucleotides are TGCAGCGAGGCCAGGCTCTATGGCTACACCTTC. This encodes CSEARLYGYTF.

This clonotype occurred a few times. The chain carries TRBV6-2 or TRBV6-3 and TRBJ1-1; D is uncertain. The V gene lost 0 bases and the J gene lost 0 bases, with 11 bases spanning the gap. CDR1 and CDR2 (germline): MNHEY, SVGEGT. This CDR3 spans 16 amino acids. CDR3 sequence reads: CASSYSPELMNTEAFF. DNA of the CDR3: TGTGCCAGCAGTTACTCGCCCGAGTTAATGAACACTGAAGCTTTCTTT.

This clonotype was counted a few times. The rearrangement joins TRBV28 to TRBJ2-1; TRBD1 agrees at 11 bases. The CDR3 runs to 18 residues. Germline V lookup: CDR1 MDHEN, CDR2 SYDVKM. Unmatched junction bases numbered 7, after V lost 1 base and J lost 2 bases. The CDR3 DNA is TGTGCCAGCAGTTTATCGGGTTTGGGACAGGGGGCCTACAATGAGCAGTTCTTC. Amino acid sequence: CASSLSGLGQGAYNEQFF.

The sample holds many counts of this clonotype. The V call is TRBV27, the J call TRBJ1-1; no clear D gene. The CDR3 totals 13 residues. In germline, CDR1 is MNHEY, CDR2 SMNVEV (reference sequence). Trimming pared 1 base from V and 2 bases from J, leaving 5 bases between. The CDR3 protein is CASSLWGNTEAFF. CDR3 sequence (DNA): TGTGCCAGCAGTTTATGGGGTAACACTGAAGCTTTCTTT.

The chain carries TRBV7-8 and TRBJ1-2, with a tentative D call TRBD1 (6 bases). This CDR3 region has 14 residues. V was shortened by 4 bases and J by 6 bases, with 15 bases between the two germline ends. Germline CDR1 reads SGHVS; CDR2 reads FQNEAQ. CDR3 residues: CASSSADSYDGYTF. CDR3 bases: TGTGCCAGCAGCTCCGCGGACAGTTATGATGGCTACACCTTC.

The J gene is TRBJ2-3, the V gene TRBV6-5; the D gene is possibly TRBD1 (7 bases). Per germline, CDR1 MNHEY and CDR2 SVGAGI. V gave up 6 bases and J gave up 3 bases, with 16 bases separating them. The CDR3 totals 15 residues. CDR3 nucleotides: TGTGCCAGCAGGCCACAGCCAGGGGGGACAGATACGCAGTATTTT. This translates into CASRPQPGGTDTQYF.

This chain joins TRBV10-3 and TRBJ1-1, with D tentatively TRBD1 (5 bases). CDR3 length equals 14 residues. Trimming stripped 4 bases from V and 1 base from J, with 10 bases between. CDR1 and CDR2 from the germline V gene are ENHRY and SYGVKD. CDR3 nucleotides: TGTGCCATCAGTGGTAGTCAGGGGAACACTGAAGCTTTCTTT. Translation: CAISGSQGNTEAFF.

This clonotype came up a few times. The J gene is TRBJ2-5, the V gene TRBV29-1; TRBD2 agrees at 8 bases. The DNA matches TRBJ2-1 better at its end, which makes the J call doubtful. The germline CDR1 and CDR2 sequences are SQVTM and ANQGSEA. CDR3 length equals 11 residues. The DNA for the CDR3 is TGCAGCGCGGGGGGGACGTTATCTCAGTTCTTC. Protein sequence: CSAGGTLSQFF.

The sample holds one count of this clonotype. The chain uses TRBV4-2 and TRBJ2-5; D not certain. This CDR3 is 14 amino acids long. The germline CDR1 and CDR2 sequences are LGHNA and YNFKEQ. Trimming removed 4 bases from V and 4 bases from J, with 13 bases in between. The CDR3 loop is CASSRDTESETQYF. CDR3 bases: TGTGCCAGCAGCCGCGACACCGAATCAGAGACCCAGTACTTC.

The V gene is TRBV12-3 or TRBV12-4, the J gene TRBJ1-2, with TRBD1 as a possible D gene (5 bases). The CDR3 spans 16 residues. V dropped 7 bases and J dropped 5 bases, with 23 bases sitting between them. The CDR3 reads CASTSRIQQVRYGYTF. The CDR3 bases are TGTGCCAGCACCTCGAGGATCCAACAGGTCCGATATGGCTACACCTTC.

This clonotype appeared a few times. V gene TRBV3-1 combines with J gene TRBJ2-1, with a tentative D call TRBD1 (5 bases). V was trimmed by 0 bases and J by 6 bases, leaving 9 bases between them. The CDR3 spans 14 residues. In germline, CDR1 is LGHDT, CDR2 YNNKEL (reference sequence). This CDR3 is CASSQEGAANEQFF. CDR3 sequence (DNA): TGTGCCAGCAGCCAAGAAGGGGCTGCCAATGAGCAGTTCTTC.

The V and J genes are TRBV6-1 and TRBJ2-1, with D perhaps assigned TRBD1 or TRBD2 (6 bases each). The CDR3 spans 16 residues. Germline values: CDR1 MNHNS, CDR2 SASEGT. V was shortened by 4 bases and J by 4 bases, with 17 bases between the two germline ends. CDR3 nucleotides: TGTGCCAGCAGTGTGTATTTGGGGGGCGGGTACAATGAGCAGTTCTTC. It yields the protein CASSVYLGGGYNEQFF.

V and J are TRBV11-3 and TRBJ2-1, with TRBD2 matching over 8 bases. J gave up 0 bases and V 5 bases, and 6 bases lay outside the gene matches. Germline V CDR1 and CDR2: SGHNT, YENEEA. This CDR3 comprises 16 residues. CDR3 sequence: CASSPSGLSSYNEQFF. The CDR3 region has the DNA TGTGCCAGCAGCCCTAGCGGGTTAAGCTCCTACAATGAGCAGTTCTTC.

The table lists this clonotype with many counts. This chain joins TRBV27 and TRBJ2-5; the match to TRBD1 covers 7 bases. The end of the DNA is better explained by TRBJ2-7, so the J call may be wrong. The CDR3 has 13 residues. Germline CDR1 reads MNHEY; CDR2 reads SMNVEV (reference sequence). CDR3 loop: CASSFRQGYEQYF. The CDR3, as DNA: TGTGCCAGCAGTTTTAGACAGGGCTACGAGCAGTACTTC.

The chain joins TRBV7-2 to TRBJ1-2; a possible D gene is TRBD1 (5 bases). Between the trimmed V and J ends, which lost 5 bases and 4 bases, there was a span of 11 bases. Germline CDR1 is SGHTA and CDR2 is FQGNSA. The CDR3 length is 13 residues. CDR3 bases: TGTGCCAGCAGCCCAGGGAATGGCTATGGCTACACCTTC. This gives the protein CASSPGNGYGYTF.

This clonotype has only a few counts. The rearrangement links TRBV7-8 to TRBJ2-5, with 7 bases that match TRBD1. The germline CDR1 and CDR2 sequences are SGHVS and FQNEAQ. V lost 5 bases and J lost 1; bases outside the gene matches: 7. The CDR3 is made up of 15 amino acids. CDR3 sequence (DNA): TGTGCCAGCAGCCGCCTTGGACAGGTCCAAGAGACCCAGTACTTC. This gives the protein CASSRLGQVQETQYF.

This clonotype was found a few times. The chain uses TRBV7-9 and TRBJ2-5, with a weak D call TRBD2 (6 bases). The DNA end is a closer match to TRBJ2-1, so the J assignment may be wrong. The CDR3 has 14 residues. Germline lookup yields CDR1 SEHNR and CDR2 FQNEAQ (reference sequence). The CDR3 sequence: CASSSTRWRDEQFF. CDR3 DNA sequence: TGTGCCAGCAGTTCTACCCGCTGGAGGGATGAGCAGTTCTTC.

On this clonotype itself: An end of the junction does not agree with germline; a read error may underlie this. The chain recombines TRBV11-2 with TRBJ2-3; D may be TRBD2 (6 bases). Germline V gene data show CDR1 as SGHAT and CDR2 as FQNNGV. There are 16 residues in the CDR3. This chain's CDR3 is CASSLDPSGVGKTQYF. The CDR3 DNA sequence: TGTGCCAGCAGCTTAGACCCGTCGGGGGTAGGAAAGACCCAGTACTTT.

This clonotype was seen a single time. The chain joins TRBV29-1 to TRBJ2-1, with D perhaps matching TRBD1 (5 bases). Germline CDR1 is SQVTM and CDR2 is ANQGSEA. V was cut by 5 bases and J by 5 bases, with 19 bases left in between. This CDR3 has 15 amino acids. The CDR3 DNA follows: TGCAGCGTTTATCCCGACAGCCGCACCCACAATGAGCAGTTCTTC. Protein product: CSVYPDSRTHNEQFF.

This chain uses TRBV12-3 or TRBV12-4 with TRBJ1-2; tentatively, D is TRBD1 (5 bases). This CDR3 is 13 amino acids long. The V end was cut by 7 bases, the J end by 7 bases, with 16 bases between. CDR3 DNA sequence: TGTGCCAGCACACCGGGGACTCTAGTTGGCTACACCTTC. Its translation is CASTPGTLVGYTF.

This clonotype appeared a few times. The chain joins TRBV7-2 to TRBJ1-5, with a possible D match to TRBD1 (5 bases). Germline assignment: CDR1 SGHTA and CDR2 FQGNSA. The V end was cut by 1 base, the J end by 8 bases, with 15 bases between. The CDR3 is made up of 15 amino acids. CDR3 in amino acids: CASSLVRGIVEPQHF. The CDR3 nucleotides read TGTGCCAGCAGCTTAGTTCGGGGGATTGTGGAGCCCCAGCATTTT.